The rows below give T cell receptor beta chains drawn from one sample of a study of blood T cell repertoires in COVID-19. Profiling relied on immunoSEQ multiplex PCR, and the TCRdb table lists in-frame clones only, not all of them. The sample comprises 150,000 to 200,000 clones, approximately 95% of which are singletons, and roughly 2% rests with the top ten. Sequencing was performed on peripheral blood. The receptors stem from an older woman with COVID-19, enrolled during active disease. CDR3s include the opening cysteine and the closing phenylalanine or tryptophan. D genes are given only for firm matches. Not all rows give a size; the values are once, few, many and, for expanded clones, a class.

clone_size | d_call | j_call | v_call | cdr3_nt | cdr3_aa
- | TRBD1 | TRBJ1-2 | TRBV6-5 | TGTGCCAGCACTCTCCTGGGACAGGTCTATGGCTACACCTTC | CASTLLGQVYGYTF
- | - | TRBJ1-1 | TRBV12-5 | TGTGCTAGTGGTTTGGTCCTACAGGGCCCGACTGAAGCTTTCTTT | CASGLVLQGPTEAFF
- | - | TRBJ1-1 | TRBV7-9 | TGTGCCAGCACCCCCCCTCAGGGGAACACTGAAGCTTTCTTT | CASTPPQGNTEAFF
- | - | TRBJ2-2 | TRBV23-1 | TGCGCCAGCAGTCAAAGTCACAGTACCGGGGAGCTGTTTTTT | CASSQSHSTGELFF
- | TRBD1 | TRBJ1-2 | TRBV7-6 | TGTGCCAGCAGCTTAGGACAGGGGGTTTTTGGCTACACCTTC | CASSLGQGVFGYTF
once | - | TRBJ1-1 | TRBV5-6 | TGTGCCAGCAGCTTGCAGGGCCAGAGAGCCGAGGCTTTCTTT | CASSLQGQRAEAFF
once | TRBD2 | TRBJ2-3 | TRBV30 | TGTGCCTGGAGCAACGGGGGGGCCGGAGTCGATACGCAGTATTTT | CAWSNGGAGVDTQYF
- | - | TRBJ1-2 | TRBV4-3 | TGCGCCAGCAGCCAAGTAGCAGGGAACTATGGCTACACCTTC | CASSQVAGNYGYTF
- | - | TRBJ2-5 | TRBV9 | TGTGCCAGCAGCGTAACCACAGGGTTAGAGACCCAGTACTTC | CASSVTTGLETQYF
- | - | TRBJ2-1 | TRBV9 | TGTGCCAGCAGCGTAAGTGAGGGCTCCTACAATGAGCAGTTCTTC | CASSVSEGSYNEQFF
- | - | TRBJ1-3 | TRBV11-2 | TGTGCCAGCAGCGCCACAGGGTCTGGAAACACCATATATTTT | CASSATGSGNTIYF
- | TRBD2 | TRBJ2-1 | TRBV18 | TGTGCCAGCTCACCACCGGTCGGGGGGGGCTCCTACAATGAGCAGTTCTTC | CASSPPVGGGSYNEQFF
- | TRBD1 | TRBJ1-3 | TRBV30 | TGTGCCTGGAGTGCCGGGACAGGGAGGTATTTT | CAWSAGTGRYF
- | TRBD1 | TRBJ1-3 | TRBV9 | TGTGCCAGCAGCGTAGGACAGGGATCAGGAAACACCATATATTTT | CASSVGQGSGNTIYF
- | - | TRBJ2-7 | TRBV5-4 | TGTGCCAGCAGCTCGCCAGGGCGGGAGCAGTACTTC | CASSSPGREQYF
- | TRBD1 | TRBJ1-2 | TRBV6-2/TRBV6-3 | TGTGCCAGCAGTTACCTCAAGACAGGGAATTATGGCTACACCTTC | CASSYLKTGNYGYTF
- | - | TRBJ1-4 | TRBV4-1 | TGCGCCAGCAGCGGAGGGGTCCAAAATGAAAAACTGTTTTTT | CASSGGVQNEKLFF
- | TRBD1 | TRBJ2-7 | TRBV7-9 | TGTGCCAGTACGAACCGGGACAGACACTACGAGCAGTACTTC | CASTNRDRHYEQYF
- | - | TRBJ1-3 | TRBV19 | TGTGCCAGTAGTATTAGGGTGCGGCGGGGCTCTGGAAACACCATATATTTT | CASSIRVRRGSGNTIYF
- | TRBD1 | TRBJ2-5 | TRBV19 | TGTGCCAGTAGTAACAGGGGGATCCAAGAGACCCAGTACTTC | CASSNRGIQETQYF
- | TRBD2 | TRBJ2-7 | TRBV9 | TGTGCCAGCAGCGTCCGGGGGGGCCTGACCTACGAGCAGTACTTC | CASSVRGGLTYEQYF
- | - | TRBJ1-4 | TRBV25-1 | TGTGCCAGCAGTGAAAGCTCAGAGAGGGAAAAACTGTTTTTT | CASSESSEREKLFF
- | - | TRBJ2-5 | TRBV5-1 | TGCGCCAGCAGGCGCCGGGACACCATCCAAGAGACCCAGTACTTC | CASRRRDTIQETQYF
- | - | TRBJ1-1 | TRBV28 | TGTGCCAGCAGTTCCCCGGGTCGGGGTCCTGAAGCTTTCTTT | CASSSPGRGPEAFF
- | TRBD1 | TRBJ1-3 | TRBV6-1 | TGTGCCAGCAGTGGCCGACAGGGGAGCTCTGGAAACACCATATATTTT | CASSGRQGSSGNTIYF
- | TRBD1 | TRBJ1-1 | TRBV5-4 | TGTGCCAGCAGCTTGGCGGGACAGGGGGAGTTAGGAGCTTTCTTT | CASSLAGQGELGAFF
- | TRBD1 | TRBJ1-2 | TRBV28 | TGTGCCAGCAGTCTCGGACAGGGGGCGGGAGGCTACACCTTC | CASSLGQGAGGYTF
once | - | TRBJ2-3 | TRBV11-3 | TGTGCCAGCAGCTTTGGGCAGGCCTCAGATACGCAGTATTTT | CASSFGQASDTQYF
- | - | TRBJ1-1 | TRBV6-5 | TGTGCCAGCATTTCCAGTGTCATGAACACTGAAGCTTTCTTT | CASISSVMNTEAFF
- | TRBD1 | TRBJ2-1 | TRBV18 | TGTGCCAGCTCAGGGACAGGATTCTACAATGAGCAGTTCTTC | CASSGTGFYNEQFF
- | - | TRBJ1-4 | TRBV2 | TGTGCCAGCAGTCGGGGGTTAGGCAATAATAGGATGGGACTGTTTTTT | CASSRGLGNNRMGLFF
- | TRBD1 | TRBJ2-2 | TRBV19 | TGTGCCATGAGGGGGCTCGCCGGGGAGCTGTTTTTT | CAMRGLAGELFF
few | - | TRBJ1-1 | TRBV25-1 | TGTGCCAGCAGGGACGCTGGGCGGGTCACTGAAGCTTTCTTT | CASRDAGRVTEAFF
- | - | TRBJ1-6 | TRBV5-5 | TGTGCCAGCAGCTACGACCCCGGGGTTGATAATTCACCCCTCCACTTT | CASSYDPGVDNSPLHF
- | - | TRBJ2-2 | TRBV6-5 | TGTGCCAGCACCAGAGGCACCGGGGAGCTGTTTTTT | CASTRGTGELFF
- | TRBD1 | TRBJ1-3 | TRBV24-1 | TGTGCCCCTCGGGGACAGGCAGGCGGAAACACCATATATTTT | CAPRGQAGGNTIYF
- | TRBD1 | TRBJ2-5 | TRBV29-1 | TGCAGCTTGGGACAGGGACAGGAGACCCAGTACTTC | CSLGQGQETQYF
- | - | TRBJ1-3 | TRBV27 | TGTGCCAGCAGTTCCTTCCCGCCGGCTGGAAACACCATATATTTT | CASSSFPPAGNTIYF
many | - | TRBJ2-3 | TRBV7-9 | TGTGCCAGCAGCCCCCCCAGGGTGAATACGCAGTATTTT | CASSPPRVNTQYF
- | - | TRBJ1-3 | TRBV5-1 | TGCGCCAGCAGCCCGCAGGGCTCTGGAAACACCATATATTTT | CASSPQGSGNTIYF
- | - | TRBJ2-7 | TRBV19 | TGTGCCAGTAGTAAATGGGGCAGGGAGCAGTACTTC | CASSKWGREQYF
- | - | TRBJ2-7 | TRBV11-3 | TGTGCCAGCAGCTCGCGGTCCAAAGACGAGCAGTACTTC | CASSSRSKDEQYF
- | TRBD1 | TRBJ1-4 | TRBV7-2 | TGTGCCAGCAGCGCTGGGAGGACAGGGAAACTGTTTTTT | CASSAGRTGKLFF
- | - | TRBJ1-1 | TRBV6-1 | TGTGCCAGCAGTGAAGTGCTAAGGGGGGGTAACACTGAAGCTTTCTTT | CASSEVLRGGNTEAFF
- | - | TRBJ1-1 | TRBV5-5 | TGTGCCAGCAGCTCAGGTGTTCAGGAAGCTTTCTTT | CASSSGVQEAFF
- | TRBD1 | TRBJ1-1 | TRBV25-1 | TGTGCCAGCAGTGAACCGACAGGGCACAACACTGAAGCTTTCTTT | CASSEPTGHNTEAFF
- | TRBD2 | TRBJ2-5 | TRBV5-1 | TGCGCCAGCAGCTTGGTTGTGGGGGGGAACCAAGAGACCCAGTACTTC | CASSLVVGGNQETQYF
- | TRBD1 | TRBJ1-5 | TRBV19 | TGTGCCAGTAGTAGCAGGGGGCAGAGCAATCAGCCCCAGCATTTT | CASSSRGQSNQPQHF
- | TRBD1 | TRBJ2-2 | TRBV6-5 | TGTGCCAGCAGTTACTCGACAGGGGTACATCCCGGGGAGCTGTTTTTT | CASSYSTGVHPGELFF
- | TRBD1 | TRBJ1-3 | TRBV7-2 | TGTGCCAGCAGCCCGGACAGGGGCGGAAACACCATATATTTT | CASSPDRGGNTIYF
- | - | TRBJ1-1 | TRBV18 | TGTGCCAGCTCACCACTTTCAGGGATGAACACTGAAGCTTTCTTT | CASSPLSGMNTEAFF
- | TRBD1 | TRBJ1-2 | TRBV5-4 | TGTGCCAGCAGCCTCCCGGGACAGGGGACCGCTAACTATGGCTACACCTTC | CASSLPGQGTANYGYTF
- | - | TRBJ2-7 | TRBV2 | TGTGCCAGCAGTCCACAGGGAATGGGCTCCTACGAGCAGTACTTC | CASSPQGMGSYEQYF
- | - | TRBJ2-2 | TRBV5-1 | TGCGCCAGCAGCTACCAGACAGGATCGGACGGGGAGCTGTTTTTT | CASSYQTGSDGELFF
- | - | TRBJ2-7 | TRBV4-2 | TGTGCCAGCAGCCAAGAGCTGAGACAGGACTACGAGCAGTACTTC | CASSQELRQDYEQYF